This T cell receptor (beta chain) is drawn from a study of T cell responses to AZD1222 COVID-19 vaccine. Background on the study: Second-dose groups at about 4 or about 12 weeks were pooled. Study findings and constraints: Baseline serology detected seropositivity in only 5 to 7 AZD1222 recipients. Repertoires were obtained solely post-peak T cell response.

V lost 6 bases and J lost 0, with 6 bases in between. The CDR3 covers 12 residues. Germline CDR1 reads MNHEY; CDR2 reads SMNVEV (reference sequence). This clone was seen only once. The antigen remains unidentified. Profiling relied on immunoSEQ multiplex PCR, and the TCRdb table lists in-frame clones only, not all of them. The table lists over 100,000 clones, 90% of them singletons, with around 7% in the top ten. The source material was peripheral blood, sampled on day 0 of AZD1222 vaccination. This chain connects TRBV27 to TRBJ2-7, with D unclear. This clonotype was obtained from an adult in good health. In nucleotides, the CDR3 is TGTGCCAGCAGAAATTCCTCCTACGAGCAGTACTTC. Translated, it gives CASRNSSYEQYF.